The rows below give T cell receptor beta chains drawn from one sample of a study of T cell responses to AZD1222 COVID-19 vaccine. Repertoires were generated with immunoSEQ multiplex PCR, while TCRdb's copy carries only in-frame clones and drops some. The data hold approximately 150,000 clones, with 90% observed a single time. Sequences were derived from peripheral blood, sampled 28 days after the second AZD1222 dose. Receptor source: an adult who received the AZD1222 COVID-19 vaccine. Each CDR3 is given with its conserved first and last residue. The order of the fields is J gene, clone size, D gene, V gene, CDR3 DNA, CDR3 protein. D genes are given only for firm matches. Some rows mark clone size as missing; the rest say once, few, many or name a class of expanded clone.

J gene: TRBJ2-7; clone size: NA; D gene: NA; V gene: TRBV7-2; CDR3 DNA: TGTGCCAGCAGTTCCGGGACGGGAACCTACGAGCAGTACTTC; CDR3 protein: CASSSGTGTYEQYF
J gene: TRBJ2-7; clone size: NA; D gene: TRBD1; V gene: TRBV2; CDR3 DNA: TGTGCCAGCTCCGGGACAGGGTCCTACGAGCAGTACTTC; CDR3 protein: CASSGTGSYEQYF
J gene: TRBJ1-2; clone size: many; D gene: NA; V gene: TRBV3-1/TRBV3-2; CDR3 DNA: TGTGCCAGCAGCCCGGGGTCTGGCTACACCTTC; CDR3 protein: CASSPGSGYTF
J gene: TRBJ2-7; clone size: NA; D gene: NA; V gene: TRBV9; CDR3 DNA: TGTGCCAGCAGCGGGACTACGGGCGAGCAGTACTTC; CDR3 protein: CASSGTTGEQYF
J gene: TRBJ1-3; clone size: NA; D gene: NA; V gene: TRBV4-3; CDR3 DNA: TGCGCCAGCAGCCAAGCCCTTCCAGGGGTTGGTGGAAACACCATATATTTT; CDR3 protein: CASSQALPGVGGNTIYF
J gene: TRBJ2-4; clone size: once; D gene: NA; V gene: TRBV5-1; CDR3 DNA: TGCGCCAGCAGCTTGGGCCCCGACAAATCCAAAAACATTCAGTACTTC; CDR3 protein: CASSLGPDKSKNIQYF
J gene: TRBJ1-5; clone size: once; D gene: NA; V gene: TRBV12-5; CDR3 DNA: TGTGCTAGTGGGTGGAGGGGAGGCAATCAGCCCCAGCATTTT; CDR3 protein: CASGWRGGNQPQHF
J gene: TRBJ1-2; clone size: NA; D gene: NA; V gene: TRBV19; CDR3 DNA: TGTGCCAGTAGACGTGGGACGGACCTTTTAGGCTACACCTTC; CDR3 protein: CASRRGTDLLGYTF
J gene: TRBJ2-7; clone size: NA; D gene: NA; V gene: TRBV30; CDR3 DNA: TGTGCCTGGGCCCCCCCCGGGACCGGTCGGTACGAGCAGTACTTC; CDR3 protein: CAWAPPGTGRYEQYF
J gene: TRBJ1-3; clone size: once; D gene: NA; V gene: TRBV12-3/TRBV12-4; CDR3 DNA: TGTGCCAGTACTAGGGTATCAGGAAACACCATATATTTT; CDR3 protein: CASTRVSGNTIYF
J gene: TRBJ1-4; clone size: NA; D gene: NA; V gene: TRBV3-1/TRBV3-2; CDR3 DNA: TGTGCCAGCAGCCAAGACCGCCCGGGACAAGTTAATGAAAAACTGTTTTTT; CDR3 protein: CASSQDRPGQVNEKLFF
J gene: TRBJ1-2; clone size: NA; D gene: NA; V gene: TRBV27; CDR3 DNA: TGTGCCAGCTCCCCCCTGGGCTATGGCTACACCTTC; CDR3 protein: CASSPLGYGYTF
J gene: TRBJ2-1; clone size: NA; D gene: NA; V gene: TRBV27; CDR3 DNA: TGTGCCAGCAGTTCCCGGCCTTTGCAGGGGGGGGGCTCCTACAATGAGCAGTTCTTC; CDR3 protein: CASSSRPLQGGGSYNEQFF
J gene: TRBJ1-2; clone size: NA; D gene: NA; V gene: TRBV11-2; CDR3 DNA: TGTGCCAGCAGCTTAGATCAATCAGGGACAACTAACTATGGCTACACCTTC; CDR3 protein: CASSLDQSGTTNYGYTF
J gene: TRBJ2-1; clone size: NA; D gene: TRBD1; V gene: TRBV3-1/TRBV3-2; CDR3 DNA: TGTGCCAGCAGCCAAGTGTCAGGGGGTCGGGAACACAATGAGCAGTTCTTC; CDR3 protein: CASSQVSGGREHNEQFF
J gene: TRBJ1-2; clone size: NA; D gene: NA; V gene: TRBV12-1; CDR3 DNA: TGTGCCAGCAGCTTTGAGCAGGGGGCCGCGGAGGATGGCTACACCTTC; CDR3 protein: CASSFEQGAAEDGYTF
J gene: TRBJ1-6; clone size: NA; D gene: TRBD1; V gene: TRBV5-1; CDR3 DNA: TGCGCCAGCAGCTTGGAACCGGGACAGGGGTTATCACCCCTCCACTTT; CDR3 protein: CASSLEPGQGLSPLHF
J gene: TRBJ1-5; clone size: once; D gene: NA; V gene: TRBV12-3/TRBV12-4; CDR3 DNA: TGTGCCAGCAGTTTGACGGAGAATCAGCCCCAGCATTTT; CDR3 protein: CASSLTENQPQHF
J gene: TRBJ2-5; clone size: NA; D gene: TRBD1; V gene: TRBV5-1; CDR3 DNA: TGCGCCAGCAGTGCCCCCAAAGGGACAGGGGAAGAGACCCAGTACTTC; CDR3 protein: CASSAPKGTGEETQYF
J gene: TRBJ1-5; clone size: NA; D gene: TRBD1; V gene: TRBV5-4; CDR3 DNA: TGTGCCAGCAGCTTGCCCAGGGACAGGGCGTTGGATCAGCCCCAGCATTTT; CDR3 protein: CASSLPRDRALDQPQHF
J gene: TRBJ2-7; clone size: NA; D gene: TRBD2; V gene: TRBV11-2; CDR3 DNA: TGTGCCAGCAGCGTATTATCCGGGACTAGTGGCTACGAGCAGTACTTC; CDR3 protein: CASSVLSGTSGYEQYF
J gene: TRBJ1-5; clone size: NA; D gene: NA; V gene: TRBV30; CDR3 DNA: TGTGCCTGGAGTGGGATAGGACGGGGCAATCAGCCCCAGCATTTT; CDR3 protein: CAWSGIGRGNQPQHF
J gene: TRBJ2-5; clone size: NA; D gene: TRBD1; V gene: TRBV5-1; CDR3 DNA: TGCGCCAGCAGCGCGGGACAGGGCCAAGAGACCCAGTACTTC; CDR3 protein: CASSAGQGQETQYF
J gene: TRBJ2-7; clone size: once; D gene: NA; V gene: TRBV5-1; CDR3 DNA: TGCGCCAGCAGCTTGGGAACCGGACGAACCTACGAGCAGTACTTC; CDR3 protein: CASSLGTGRTYEQYF
J gene: TRBJ1-5; clone size: NA; D gene: TRBD1; V gene: TRBV15; CDR3 DNA: TGTGCCACCAGCAGGGACTACACTCCAGGGGGAGGGAATCAGCCCCAGCATTTT; CDR3 protein: CATSRDYTPGGGNQPQHF
J gene: TRBJ2-3; clone size: NA; D gene: NA; V gene: TRBV7-2; CDR3 DNA: TGTGCCAGCAGCTCTCGATTCACAGATACGCAGTATTTT; CDR3 protein: CASSSRFTDTQYF
J gene: TRBJ2-1; clone size: NA; D gene: NA; V gene: TRBV13; CDR3 DNA: TGTGCCAGCAGCTTCCCCGGTTATGAGCAGTTCTTC; CDR3 protein: CASSFPGYEQFF
J gene: TRBJ1-6; clone size: NA; D gene: NA; V gene: TRBV13; CDR3 DNA: TGTGCCAGCAGCTTAGGGCGGCAGGAATATAATTCACCCCTCCACTTT; CDR3 protein: CASSLGRQEYNSPLHF
J gene: TRBJ2-3; clone size: NA; D gene: NA; V gene: TRBV25-1; CDR3 DNA: TGTGCCAGCAGCCGGGACCTACCCGGCCATACGCAGTATTTT; CDR3 protein: CASSRDLPGHTQYF
J gene: TRBJ2-5; clone size: NA; D gene: NA; V gene: TRBV12-3/TRBV12-4; CDR3 DNA: TGTGCCACGTCTTCGCTGGATGAGACCCAGTACTTC; CDR3 protein: CATSSLDETQYF
J gene: TRBJ2-2; clone size: NA; D gene: TRBD2; V gene: TRBV28; CDR3 DNA: TGTGCCAGCAGTGATAGCGGGAGGTACACCGGGGAGCTGTTTTTT; CDR3 protein: CASSDSGRYTGELFF
J gene: TRBJ2-7; clone size: NA; D gene: TRBD1; V gene: TRBV6-5; CDR3 DNA: TGTGCCAGCAGTTACCAAGGACAGGGAGAGCAGTACTTC; CDR3 protein: CASSYQGQGEQYF
J gene: TRBJ2-7; clone size: NA; D gene: TRBD1; V gene: TRBV7-2; CDR3 DNA: TGTGCCAGCAGCCTTGGGACAGGAGCTACCTACGAGCAGTACTTC; CDR3 protein: CASSLGTGATYEQYF